This TCR beta chain was recorded in a study of T cell responses to AZD1222 COVID-19 vaccine. Worth noting for this clone: Its matching antigen is unknown.

The data were produced by immunoSEQ multiplex PCR, yet TCRdb's version contains in-frame clones alone and is incomplete. The sample lists approximately 90,000 clones; roughly nine tenths were seen once. Study conclusions and caveats: There were mostly white British donors and more females than males, and clonal diversity was possibly underestimated. Researchers report vaccine-associated CD4 TCRs spanning spike, with dominance at 160-218 and 743-854. Only six or seven AZD1222 recipients tested seropositive at baseline.

The sequences come from peripheral blood, collected on day 0 of AZD1222 vaccination. The receptor's source is an adult in good health.

CDR3 protein: CASSQDRRGDYGYTF. CDR3 sequence (DNA): TGCGCCAGCAGCCAAGATCGCAGGGGTGACTATGGCTACACCTTC. The chain couples TRBV4-3 to TRBJ1-2, with D possibly TRBD1 on 6 matching bases. Germline V gene lookup returns CDR1 LGHNA and CDR2 YSLEER. The V end lost 0 bases, the J end lost 3 bases, and 11 bases lay between the germline ends. This CDR3 is built from 15 residues.